This record looks at one T cell receptor beta chain sequence and its context. No cognate antigen has been identified for it. The record has no base qualities; no much larger clone is one base away. These reads were obtained on an Illumina HiSeq 1500. The public reads were run again by TCRdb, first through fastp at Q25 and then through MiXCR, and only productive beta chains were kept. For every CDR3 protein sequence, its rows merge into one entry that carries the most common genes and DNA. This sample is represented by a few hundred thousand distinct CDR3 sequences; about 33% of them were singletons. In total, the top ten clones hold roughly 15% of the sample. Taken with the paper, the label for treatment or condition translates to: in vitro stimulation with specific CMV peptide epitopes to enrich CMV-specific T cells. The data stem from a study of T cell repertoires in cytomegalovirus infection (dated by TCRdb to the late 2010s). Notes on the research overall: Peptide stimulations targeted recently identified HLA-C-restricted CMV epitopes, whose presentation resists viral immunomodulation, together with well-studied HLA-B-restricted epitopes. Donor HLA type was relevant to the analysis, as public TCR beta signatures indicated carriage of CMV infection together with the matching HLA type.

Reading from cysteine to phenylalanine, the CDR3 counts 14 amino acids. Left in the record is the CDR3 DNA by itself, 42 bases read in frame from the first base. Trimming takes 2 bases from V and 5 bases from J, and the germline ends sit 10 bases apart. Here is what the overall study found, with its caveats: In both this cohort and an independent cohort of 352 donors, the cumulative frequency of public TCR beta family members distinguished carriers of CMV infection plus the relevant HLA type. The ex vivo response was dominated by HLA-C-restricted CMV-specific TCR beta clonotypes, which also provided the single most frequent clonotype in two of eight donors.

The material sequenced was cultured PBMCs, taken from culture after CMV antigen stimulation. The receptor was derived from a human donor in good health (CMV status not recorded). Some clones in this sample may be carry-over from other donors' samples. The receptor chain draws on TRBV12-3 or TRBV12-4 and TRBJ1-5; no D gene call is confident. CDR3 reads: CASSLIGNDQPQHF. The DNA reads TGTGCCAGCAGTTTAATAGGGAACGATCAGCCCCAGCATTTT.